The 18 T cell receptor beta chains presented below share a single source sample, sequenced in a study of blood T cells in healthy people across ages. Sample-barcoded 5' priming and a J-beta primer mix drove a second PCR of about 6 to 12 cycles. TCRdb redid the calling of the 5' RACE reads with MiXCR, one entry per CDR3 protein. The sample has approximately 350,000 distinct CDR3 sequences, about 52% seen once. Sequencing input: blood. Source of these receptors: a man aged 60-69 years in good health.

This clonotype was counted a single time. The chain links TRBV6-2 or TRBV6-3 to TRBJ2-5; maybe TRBD2 (6 bases). The CDR3 length is 15 residues. Germline CDR1 reads MNHEY; CDR2 reads SVGEGT. The V end lost 2 bases, the J end lost 5 bases, and 15 bases lay between the germline ends. The CDR3 DNA follows: TGTGCCAGCAGTTACACGGGACTCGGGACGGAGACCCAGTACTTC. Translated, it gives CASSYTGLGTETQYF.

This clonotype was counted a few times. In nucleotides, the CDR3 is TGTGCCATCAGTGATGGATTCTACGAGCAGTACTTC. Amino acids: CAISDGFYEQYF. The V and J genes are TRBV10-3 and TRBJ2-7; D unclear. The CDR3 runs 12 residues. V lost 3 bases, J lost 3 bases, and 6 bases lay in between. The V gene's germline CDR1 is ENHRY and CDR2 SYGVKD.

The chain employs TRBV9 and TRBJ2-3, with TRBD2 identical over 7 bases. Unmatched junction bases numbered 10, after V lost 3 bases and J lost 0 bases. Germline V gives CDR1 SGDLS, CDR2 YYNGEE. The CDR3 sequence is 17 residues long. The CDR3: CASSAPLASGSTDTQYF. Written as DNA, the CDR3 is TGTGCCAGCAGCGCCCCACTAGCGAGCGGGAGCACAGATACGCAGTATTTT. The whole variable domain, remainder taken from reference TRBV9 and TRBJ2-3, is DSGVTQTPKHLITATGQRVTLRCSPRSGDLSVYWYQQSLDQGLQFLIQYYNGEERAKGNILERFSAQQFPDLHSELNLSSLELGDSALYFCASSAPLASGSTDTQYFGPGTRLTVL.

The genes are TRBV5-1 and TRBJ2-5; 8 bases agree with TRBD1. Judging by the DNA end, TRBJ2-4 fits better; the J call may be wrong. Germline values: CDR1 SGHRS, CDR2 YFSETQ. The CDR3 contains 17 residues. The CDR3 region is CASSSNGQGFAENIQYF. In nucleotides, the CDR3 is TGCGCCAGCAGCTCCAATGGACAGGGCTTCGCCGAAAACATTCAGTACTTC.

V gene TRBV20-1 combines with J gene TRBJ1-6; no reliable D call. Trimming removed 6 bases at V and 7 bases at J, with 16 bases between. Germline V gives CDR1 DFQATT, CDR2 SNEGSKA (reference sequence). The length of the CDR3 is 14 residues. CDR3 DNA: TGCAGTGCCGAAACCGCCAGCCTCAATTCACCCCTCCACTTT. It translates to CSAETASLNSPLHF.

This clonotype turned up a few times. The chain recombines TRBV7-2 with TRBJ2-5, with 7 bases that match TRBD2. J was trimmed by 5 bases and V by 3 bases; bases with no gene match: 9. CDR3 length equals 15 residues. The V gene's germline CDR1 is SGHTA and CDR2 FQGNSA. CDR3: CASSLIAGRGETQYF. In nucleotides, the CDR3 is TGTGCCAGCAGCTTGATAGCGGGCCGGGGGGAGACCCAGTACTTC.

V is TRBV2 and J is TRBJ1-2; D ambiguous. Germline V lookup: CDR1 SNHLY, CDR2 FYNNEI. The V end lost 6 bases, the J end lost 6 bases, and 14 bases lay between the germline ends. The CDR3 is 13 residues long. In nucleotides, the CDR3 is TGTGCCAGCAGCCTACGCACAGTGAATGGCTACACCTTC. Translated, it gives CASSLRTVNGYTF.

The chain joins TRBV29-1 to TRBJ2-5; 10 bases align to TRBD1. Germline CDR1 is SQVTM and CDR2 is ANQGSEA. J gave up 11 bases and V 6 bases, and 9 bases lay outside the gene matches. The CDR3 consists of 12 residues. CDR3 nucleotides: TGCAGCGTAAGACAGGGGGCAAATGAGCAGTACTTC. It codes for CSVRQGANEQYF.

The genes are TRBV3-1 and TRBJ2-5; no firm D call. TRBJ2-7 matches the DNA end more closely, so the J call is doubtful. Germline loops: CDR1 LGHDT, CDR2 YNNKEL (reference sequence). CDR3 length equals 14 residues. The CDR3 sequence: CASSQPFGAYEQYF. The DNA of the CDR3 is TGTGCCAGCAGCCAGCCCTTCGGAGCCTACGAGCAGTACTTC.

This clonotype was counted only a few times. The chain couples TRBV7-2 to TRBJ2-1; a possible D gene is TRBD2 (6 bases). Trimming removed 5 bases from V and 4 bases from J, with 15 bases in between. This CDR3 has 15 residues. Germline values: CDR1 SGHTA, CDR2 FQGNSA. The CDR3 here is CASSLDWAGYNEQFF. The CDR3 region has the DNA TGTGCCAGCAGCCTAGACTGGGCGGGGTACAATGAGCAGTTCTTC.

The gene calls are TRBV7-9 and TRBJ2-3, with D tentatively TRBD1 (5 bases). Looked up from germline, CDR1 is SEHNR and CDR2 is FQNEAQ (reference sequence). V lost 2 bases and J 4 bases, leaving 10 bases between the germline ends. This CDR3 region has 14 residues. The CDR3 reads CASSLSSGPDTQYF. DNA for the CDR3: TGTGCCAGCAGCTTATCGTCAGGGCCAGATACGCAGTATTTT.

V gene TRBV10-3 combines with J gene TRBJ2-1; D might be TRBD1 or TRBD2, each matching 7 bases. CDR3 length: 14 residues. Germline loops: CDR1 ENHRY, CDR2 SYGVKD. V lost 6 bases and J lost 7, with 16 bases in between. CDR3 in DNA: TGTGCCATCAGGACGCAGGGGGGGGTTAATGAGCAGTTCTTC. Its translation: CAIRTQGGVNEQFF.

This clonotype was counted at least ten times. The rearrangement joins TRBV13 to TRBJ2-7; D remains unclear. In germline, CDR1 is PRHDT, CDR2 FYEKMQ (reference sequence). Trimming removed 2 bases at V and 6 bases at J, with 2 bases between. The CDR3 is 10 residues long. CDR3 sequence: CASSLSEQYF. The CDR3 DNA reads TGTGCCAGCAGCTTATCCGAGCAGTACTTC.

Of note for this clonotype: One junction end does not reproduce the germline sequence, and a read error may be involved. The chain joins TRBV5-1 to TRBJ2-3; no firm D call. Germline V gene data show CDR1 as SGHRS and CDR2 as YFSETQ. The CDR3 extends over 13 amino acids. This chain's CDR3 is CTSNGGRTDTQYF. The CDR3 nucleotides are TGCACCAGCAACGGCGGTCGCACAGATACGCAGTATTTT.

This chain joins TRBV29-1 and TRBJ2-1; D gene uncertain. In germline, CDR1 is SQVTM, CDR2 ANQGSEA. CDR3 length equals 15 residues. The V and J ends lost 4 bases and 3 bases respectively, with 16 bases between them. CDR3: CSVVVKPRDYNEQFF. The CDR3 DNA reads as TGCAGCGTTGTAGTTAAGCCTAGAGACTACAATGAGCAGTTCTTC.

The CDR3 here is CASSLGQSNYNEQFF. For the CDR3, the DNA is TGTGCCAGCAGCTTAGGGCAGTCCAACTACAATGAGCAGTTCTTC. The chain combines TRBV7-9 with TRBJ2-1; D remains ambiguous. Germline CDR1 is SEHNR and CDR2 is FQNEAQ (reference sequence). The V and J ends lost 1 base and 3 bases respectively, with 10 bases between them. This CDR3 is 15 amino acids long.

At least ten counts were recorded for this clonotype. The chain employs TRBV20-1 and TRBJ2-7; 9 bases line up with TRBD2. The germline V gene has CDR1 DFQATT and CDR2 SNEGSKA (reference sequence). This CDR3 is built from 14 residues. Trimming at V came to 1 base and at J to 9 bases, leaving 10 bases not matched to a gene. CDR3 in DNA: TGCAGTGCTAGAGGGGCTAGCGGGAAGGAGGGGCAGTACTTC. Translating gives CSARGASGKEGQYF.

This chain uses TRBV9 with TRBJ1-5, with TRBD1 identical over 9 bases. The CDR3 runs to 17 residues. Germline loops: CDR1 SGDLS, CDR2 YYNGEE. The J segment lost 2 bases and the V segment lost 2 bases, leaving 8 bases of the junction unmatched. This chain's CDR3 is CASSVRTGEDGNQPQHF. The DNA for the CDR3 is TGTGCCAGCAGCGTCAGGACAGGGGAGGATGGCAATCAGCCCCAGCATTTT. Looking up the rest from reference TRBV9 and TRBJ1-5 gives the full variable domain: DSGVTQTPKHLITATGQRVTLRCSPRSGDLSVYWYQQSLDQGLQFLIQYYNGEERAKGNILERFSAQQFPDLHSELNLSSLELGDSALYFCASSVRTGEDGNQPQHFGDGTRLSIL.